The rows below give T cell receptor beta chains drawn from one sample of a study of blood T cells in healthy people across ages. One entry per CDR3 protein results from TCRdb running MiXCR on the 5' RACE reads. The table records approximately 320,000 distinct CDR3 sequences, 25% to 30% of them present only once. The material sequenced was blood. These receptors all stem from a woman in her 70s in good health. The CDR3 runs from the conserved cysteine through the conserved F or W. A D gene is named only where the DNA matches it firmly. Clone size is given for some rows only: seen once, a few or many times, or a class if the clone is expanded.

>TRBJ1-4|NA|TRBV15|few
CATSRGGQPTEKLFF
TGTGCCACCAGCAGAGGGGGCCAACCAACTGAAAAACTGTTTTTT
>TRBJ2-5|TRBD2|TRBV5-4|few
CASSLEVAGGEETQYF
TGTGCCAGCAGCTTGGAAGTAGCGGGAGGCGAAGAGACCCAGTACTTC
>TRBJ1-1|NA|TRBV7-2|NA
CASSRLLNTEAFF
TGTGCCAGCAGCAGGCTCTTGAACACTGAAGCTTTCTTT
>TRBJ2-6|NA|TRBV29-1|NA
CSVIGGHSGANVLTF
TGCAGCGTCATAGGCGGTCACTCTGGGGCCAACGTCCTGACTTTC
>TRBJ1-1|TRBD1|TRBV20-1|few
CSAYRTGTTEAFF
TGCAGTGCTTATCGGACAGGGACCACTGAAGCTTTCTTT
>TRBJ1-2|NA|TRBV20-1|NA
CSAREGPLSSGYTF
TGCAGTGCTAGAGAAGGGCCCCTATCGAGTGGCTACACCTTC
>TRBJ1-4|TRBD1|TRBV4-1|NA
CASSQTRTGMEKLFF
TGCGCCAGCAGCCAGACGAGGACAGGGATGGAAAAACTGTTTTTT
>TRBJ1-2|NA|TRBV14|NA
CASSQGDWGNYGYTF
TGTGCCAGCAGCCAAGGAGATTGGGGAAACTATGGCTACACCTTC
>TRBJ1-2|TRBD1|TRBV20-1|NA
CGAGDRASSYTF
TGCGGTGCGGGGGACAGGGCTTCGAGCTACACCTTC
>TRBJ1-2|NA|TRBV20-1|NA
CSARAEERGGGYTF
TGCAGTGCTAGAGCGGAGGAAAGGGGTGGGGGCTACACCTTC
>TRBJ2-1|NA|TRBV18|few
CASSELSRSSYNEQFF
TGTGCCAGCTCAGAATTGAGTCGAAGCTCCTACAATGAGCAGTTCTTC
>TRBJ2-1|TRBD2|TRBV20-1|few
CSARAGLAPDEQFF
TGCAGTGCTAGAGCGGGACTAGCGCCGGATGAGCAGTTCTTC
>TRBJ2-1|TRBD1|TRBV5-1|few
CASSQTHRGVTYNEQFF
TGCGCCAGCAGTCAAACTCACAGGGGAGTCACCTACAATGAGCAGTTCTTC
>TRBJ1-5|TRBD1|TRBV29-1|NA
CSVESPGGPQHF
TGCAGCGTTGAAAGTCCAGGGGGGCCCCAGCATTTT
>TRBJ2-7|NA|TRBV5-1|NA
CASKPRETSYEQYF
TGCGCCAGCAAGCCCCGGGAGACCTCCTACGAGCAGTACTTC
>TRBJ1-5|NA|TRBV24-1|NA
CATSERQGGQPQHF
TGTGCCACCAGTGAGAGGCAGGGTGGTCAGCCCCAGCATTTT
>TRBJ2-4|NA|TRBV3-1|few
CASSQGGSGGIQYF
TGTGCCAGCAGCCAGGGGGGCTCAGGAGGCATTCAGTACTTC
>TRBJ1-5|NA|TRBV12-3/TRBV12-4|few
CASSFPPPQPQHF
TGTGCCAGCAGTTTTCCCCCCCCTCAGCCCCAGCATTTT
>TRBJ1-3|NA|TRBV6-5|NA
CASSYGRGGGNTIYF
TGTGCCAGCAGTTACGGAAGGGGGGGCGGAAACACCATATATTTT
>TRBJ2-1|NA|TRBV24-1|few
CATSGDSPTYNEQFF
TGTGCCACCAGTGGCGACAGTCCTACCTACAATGAGCAGTTCTTC
>TRBJ2-1|NA|TRBV29-1|NA
CSVVAGGRTYGGNEQFF
TGCAGCGTTGTGGCCGGGGGCCGCACTTACGGGGGTAATGAGCAGTTCTTC
>TRBJ2-4|NA|TRBV28|NA
CASRRGGIQYF
TGTGCCAGCAGGAGAGGGGGGATTCAGTACTTC
>TRBJ2-7|NA|TRBV10-3|NA
CAISDHGGSYEQYF
TGTGCCATCAGTGATCACGGTGGGAGCTACGAGCAGTACTTC
>TRBJ1-1|NA|TRBV4-2|NA
CASSQNRGEAFF
TGTGCCAGCAGCCAAAATCGGGGTGAAGCTTTCTTT
>TRBJ2-1|TRBD2|TRBV9|NA
CASSGRREGGYNEQFF
TGTGCCAGCAGCGGGAGGCGGGAGGGAGGGTACAATGAGCAGTTCTTC
>TRBJ1-1|TRBD1|TRBV7-6|NA
CASSFLTGGNTEAFF
TGTGCCAGCAGCTTCCTGACAGGGGGGAACACTGAAGCTTTCTTT
>TRBJ2-7|TRBD1|TRBV29-1|NA
CSVSTGKAYEQYF
TGCAGCGTTTCGACAGGGAAAGCCTACGAGCAGTACTTC
>TRBJ2-1|NA|TRBV6-4|NA
CASSAGQNGYNEQFF
TGTGCCAGCAGTGCAGGTCAAAACGGCTACAATGAGCAGTTCTTC
>TRBJ2-3|NA|TRBV7-2|NA
CASSLAGASGRTDTQYF
TGTGCCAGCAGCTTAGCGGGGGCTAGCGGACGCACAGATACGCAGTATTTT
>TRBJ2-5|NA|TRBV7-2|few
CASSQRQEVETQYF
TGTGCCAGCAGCCAGAGACAGGAGGTGGAGACCCAGTACTTC
>TRBJ2-7|TRBD1|TRBV20-1|NA
CSANRTGGIREQYF
TGCAGTGCTAACAGGACAGGGGGTATTCGCGAGCAGTACTTC
>TRBJ2-1|NA|TRBV7-9|NA
CASSLGPAGNEQFF
TGTGCCAGCAGCTTAGGCCCAGCAGGCAATGAGCAGTTCTTC
>TRBJ2-3|NA|TRBV18|NA
CASSPPELVDTQYF
TGTGCCAGCTCACCCCCGGAGCTGGTAGATACGCAGTATTTT
>TRBJ2-7|NA|TRBV6-2/TRBV6-3|many
CASSYRVEYEQYF
TGTGCCAGCAGTTACAGGGTTGAGTACGAGCAGTACTTC
>TRBJ2-5|NA|TRBV20-1|NA
CSARDPAQPTTGETQYF
TGCAGTGCTAGAGATCCCGCCCAACCGACAACCGGAGAGACCCAGTACTTC
>TRBJ2-5|TRBD2|TRBV20-1|few
CSTWEGLETQYF
TGCAGCACATGGGAGGGGCTTGAGACCCAGTACTTC
>TRBJ2-1|NA|TRBV5-5|few
CASSLDRYSPNEQFF
TGTGCCAGCAGCTTGGATAGGTACAGCCCAAATGAGCAGTTCTTC
>TRBJ2-2|TRBD1|TRBV29-1|few
CSVSRQGYTGELFF
TGCAGCGTTTCCAGACAGGGGTACACCGGGGAGCTGTTTTTT
>TRBJ2-7|NA|TRBV28|few
CASSLLDYEQYF
TGTGCCAGCAGTTTACTAGACTACGAGCAGTACTTC
>TRBJ2-5|NA|TRBV3-1|few
CASSQGREVETQYF
TGTGCCAGCAGCCAAGGGAGGGAGGTTGAGACCCAGTACTTC
>TRBJ2-7|TRBD2|TRBV12-3/TRBV12-4|few
CASSLRGGSAYEQYF
TGTGCCAGCAGTTTACGGGGGGGTTCGGCCTACGAGCAGTACTTC
>TRBJ2-5|NA|TRBV20-1|few
CSASLPGQETQYF
TGCAGTGCTAGTCTCCCGGGCCAAGAGACCCAGTACTTC
>TRBJ2-5|TRBD2|TRBV5-1|NA
CASSLGGTMMETQYF
TGCGCCAGCAGCTTGGGGGGGACTATGATGGAGACCCAGTACTTC
>TRBJ2-5|NA|TRBV9|once
CASSVGAWETQYF
TGTGCCAGCAGCGTAGGGGCGTGGGAGACCCAGTACTTC
>TRBJ1-2|TRBD1|TRBV28|few
CAFRGRGDYGYTF
TGTGCCTTCAGGGGGCGCGGTGACTATGGCTACACCTTC
>TRBJ1-2|NA|TRBV7-9|NA
CASSSSILGYTF
TGTGCCAGCAGCTCCTCAATTTTGGGCTACACCTTC
>TRBJ2-3|NA|TRBV10-3|few
CATGHTDTQYF
TGTGCCACGGGACACACAGATACGCAGTATTTT
>TRBJ1-4|TRBD1|TRBV7-6|NA
CASSLEVTGGSNEKLFF
TGTGCCAGCAGCTTAGAAGTGACAGGGGGCTCCAATGAAAAACTGTTTTTT
>TRBJ1-1|TRBD1|TRBV5-1|NA
CASSHGTGNTEAFF
TGCGCCAGCAGCCACGGGACAGGGAACACTGAAGCTTTCTTT
>TRBJ2-2|TRBD1|TRBV3-1|NA
CASSQDDRANTGELFF
TGTGCCAGCAGCCAAGACGACAGGGCGAACACCGGGGAGCTGTTTTTT